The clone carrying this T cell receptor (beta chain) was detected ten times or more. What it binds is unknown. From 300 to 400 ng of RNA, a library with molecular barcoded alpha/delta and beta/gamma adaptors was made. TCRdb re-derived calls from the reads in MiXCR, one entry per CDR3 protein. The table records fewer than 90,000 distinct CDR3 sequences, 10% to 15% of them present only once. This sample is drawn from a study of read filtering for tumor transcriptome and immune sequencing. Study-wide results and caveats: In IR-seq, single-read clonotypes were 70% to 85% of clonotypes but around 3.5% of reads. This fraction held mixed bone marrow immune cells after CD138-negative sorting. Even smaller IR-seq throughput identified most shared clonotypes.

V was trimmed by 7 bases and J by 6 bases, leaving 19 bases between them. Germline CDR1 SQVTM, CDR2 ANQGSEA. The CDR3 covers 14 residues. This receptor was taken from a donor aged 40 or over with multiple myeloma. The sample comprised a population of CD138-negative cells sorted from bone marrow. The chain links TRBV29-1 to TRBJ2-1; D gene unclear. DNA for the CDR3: TGCAGCGGGACCCCCCAGACCCTATCCAATGAGCAGTTCTTC. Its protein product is CSGTPQTLSNEQFF.